The subject of this entry is one T cell receptor beta chain. The data are from a study of control samples from healthy donors and cancer patients. Using immunoSEQ multiplex PCR, the repertoire was profiled, and TCRdb retains in-frame clones only, with some absent. The table shows 120,000 to 150,000 clones, with approximately 92% occurring only once. J gave up 4 bases and V 6 bases, and 5 bases lay outside the gene matches. Germline CDR1 reads MNHEY; CDR2 reads SVGEGT. This CDR3 region has 14 residues. The chain combines TRBV6-2 or TRBV6-3 with TRBJ2-7; 11 positions agree with TRBD2. This clonotype was sampled from a young man in good health. Sequencing was performed on blood. CDR3 loop: CASSNSGGAYEQYF. The CDR3 bases are TGTGCCAGCAGCAATAGCGGGGGGGCGTACGAGCAGTACTTC.